This T cell receptor (beta chain) came from a study of post-analysis software for immune sequencing data. Findings of the study overall: Samples from a shared batch, those prepared together, strongly co-clustered by F measure. Patients used about 5 TRBV segments, including TRBV5-6, TRBV5-1 and TRBV20-1, more often than controls. When compared against controls, multiple sclerosis patients showed significantly lower normalized Chao1 diversity.

Germline CDR1 SGHRS, CDR2 YFSETQ. The CDR3 length is 15 residues. V shed 0 bases and J shed 5 bases, with 12 bases lying between them. Carried by the TCR beta cDNA libraries were unique molecular identifiers. MiXCR was run by TCRdb on the PCR reads, yielding one entry per CDR3 protein. The sample gives roughly 620,000 distinct CDR3 sequences, around 40% of which show up once; 1.5% to 2% is in the top ten. On this clonotype itself: Its antigen is undetermined.

This sequence joins TRBV5-1 and TRBJ1-5, with D perhaps TRBD1 (5 bases). The TCR originated in a girl aged 10 to 17 with multiple sclerosis. The specimen was blood. The CDR3 reads CASSLGTQSDQPQHF. The CDR3 DNA reads TGCGCCAGCAGCTTGGGGACACAGAGCGATCAGCCCCAGCATTTT.